One and the same sample provided the 3 T cell receptor beta chains below, sequenced in a study of cytomegalovirus exposure and HLA in healthy donors. 13 Jbeta primers and 60 Vbeta primers were used for the PCR. Generated by immunoSEQ multiplex PCR, the TCRdb table keeps only in-frame clones and is missing some. The sample yields 210,000 or so clones, about 84% seen once. Material for sequencing was PBMCs. The receptors originated from a human donor in good health.

V and J are TRBV7-9 and TRBJ2-1, with 11 nucleotides matching TRBD2. Germline V gene sequence: CDR1 SEHNR, CDR2 FQNEAQ (reference sequence). The CDR3 totals 14 residues. The ends lost 4 bases at V and 8 bases at J; junction bases unmatched: 4. The CDR3 here is CASSSSGGLHEQFF. CDR3 DNA: TGTGCCAGCAGCTCTAGCGGGGGGCTCCATGAGCAGTTCTTC.

The chain has TRBV9 and TRBJ2-1; 9 nucleotides line up with TRBD1. V trimming: 0 bases; J trimming: 5 bases; junction bases outside the gene matches: 6. CDR1 and CDR2 from the germline V gene are SGDLS and YYNGEE. This CDR3 comprises 16 residues. In nucleotides, the CDR3 is TGTGCCAGCAGCGTAGCTGCCGGGACAGGGAACAATGAGCAGTTCTTC. Translation: CASSVAAGTGNNEQFF. Together with reference TRBV9 and TRBJ2-1, the CDR3 gives the full variable domain: DSGVTQTPKHLITATGQRVTLRCSPRSGDLSVYWYQQSLDQGLQFLIQYYNGEERAKGNILERFSAQQFPDLHSELNLSSLELGDSALYFCASSVAAGTGNNEQFFGPGTRLTVL.

This clone was recorded only once. This chain joins TRBV18 and TRBJ1-4; 8 bases fit TRBD1. From germline, CDR1 is KGHSH and CDR2 LQKENI. This CDR3 has 18 amino acids. The J segment lost 2 bases and the V segment lost 3 bases, leaving 11 bases of the junction unmatched. As DNA, the CDR3 is TGTGCCAGCTCACCTACCCTTGGACAGGGTGGGACTAATGAAAAACTGTTTTTT. Translating it yields CASSPTLGQGGTNEKLFF.